This T cell receptor beta chain stems from a study of blood T cells in healthy people across ages. The study, taken as a whole, reports: PBMC samples, being unsorted, prevented any conclusive comparison of naive and antigen-experienced cells. A strong correlation was seen between TCR beta diversity and naive T cell percentage.

This clonotype was detected only a few times. Its antigen is currently unknown. For the second PCR, which ran for about 7 to 11 cycles, a sample-barcoded 5' primer and a J-beta primer mix were used. All samples yielded 2.5 million or more CDR3-containing paired-end reads. TCRdb re-derived calls from the 5' RACE reads in MiXCR, one entry per CDR3 protein. The table lists about 700,000 distinct CDR3 sequences, 32% of them singletons. Trimming cost V 0 bases and J 7 bases, with 13 bases left between them. The CDR3 length is 15 residues. CDR1 is SGDLS, CDR2 YYNGEE, per germline. Sequences were obtained from blood. The chain combines TRBV9 with TRBJ1-4; D not certain. This sequence originates from an elderly woman in good health. The CDR3 region is CASSVGVEALEKLFF. CDR3 DNA sequence: TGTGCCAGCAGCGTAGGGGTGGAGGCCCTTGAAAAACTGTTTTTT. The full variable domain, in which reference TRBV9 and TRBJ1-4 provide the parts outside the CDR3, is DSGVTQTPKHLITATGQRVTLRCSPRSGDLSVYWYQQSLDQGLQFLIQYYNGEERAKGNILERFSAQQFPDLHSELNLSSLELGDSALYFCASSVGVEALEKLFFGSGTQLSVL.